What follows is one T cell receptor (beta chain) and its context. The V end was cut by 1 base, the J end by 11 bases, with 3 bases between. Germline CDR1 reads SGHTA; CDR2 reads FQGNSA. This CDR3 has 11 amino acids. This sample stems from a study of blood T cell repertoires in COVID-19. Study in general: Acute-phase and convalescent COVID-19 samples originated in the United States, Italy and Spain. PBMCs, B-cell-depleted T cells, or T cells provided the cDNA or gDNA that made up the material.

Authors' analysis steps: Amplified reference gene primers provided the basis for estimating nucleated cell counts. The repertoire was sequenced with immunoSEQ multiplex PCR; TCRdb's copy has only in-frame clones and lacks some. From that table come the V and J calls and clone size; the DNA was used to work out D and trimming. The sample has some 190,000 clones, around nine tenths seen once. This chain links TRBV7-2 with TRBJ1-6; D unclear. Sequencing was performed on peripheral blood. This sequence was found in a man between 18 and 29 years old with active or convalescent COVID-19. Here the CDR3 DNA reads TGTGCCAGCAGCTTAGGTACACCCCTCCACTTT. This codes for CASSLGTPLHF.